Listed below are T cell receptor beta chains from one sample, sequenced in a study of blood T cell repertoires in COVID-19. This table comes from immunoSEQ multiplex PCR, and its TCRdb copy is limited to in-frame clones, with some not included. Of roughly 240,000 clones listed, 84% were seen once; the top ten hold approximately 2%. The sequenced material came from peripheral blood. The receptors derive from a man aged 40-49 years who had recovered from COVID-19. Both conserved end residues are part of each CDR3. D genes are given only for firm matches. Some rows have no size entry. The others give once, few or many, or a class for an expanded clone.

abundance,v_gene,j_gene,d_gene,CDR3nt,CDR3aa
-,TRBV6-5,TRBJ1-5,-,TGTGCCAGCAGTTACTCGATTGGGGGGAATCAGCCCCAGCATTTT,CASSYSIGGNQPQHF
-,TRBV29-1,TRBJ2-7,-,TGCAGCGTTCAGGGTTTGGGCGAGCAGTACTTC,CSVQGLGEQYF
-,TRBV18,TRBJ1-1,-,TGTGCCAGCTCACCACCATCAGGGAGGGACACTGAAGCTTTCTTT,CASSPPSGRDTEAFF
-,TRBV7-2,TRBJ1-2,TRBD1,TGTGCCAGCAGCTTAAGAGACAGGGGCGCCCTATCCGCTAACTATGGCTACACCTTC,CASSLRDRGALSANYGYTF
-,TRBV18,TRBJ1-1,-,TGTGCCAGCTCGCGGCCACAGGGATGGAACACTGAAGCTTTCTTT,CASSRPQGWNTEAFF
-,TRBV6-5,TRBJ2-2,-,TGTGCCAGCAGTCAACGACTGGACGGGGAGCTGTTTTTT,CASSQRLDGELFF
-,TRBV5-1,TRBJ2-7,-,TGCGCCAGCAGCTTGGGTCAGGGCGACGAGCAGTACTTC,CASSLGQGDEQYF
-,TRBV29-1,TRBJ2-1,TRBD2,TGCAGCGTTACTACTAGCGGTGAGCAGTTCTTC,CSVTTSGEQFF
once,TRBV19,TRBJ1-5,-,TGTGCCAGTAGAGGGACAAATATCCGCAATCAGCCCCAGCATTTT,CASRGTNIRNQPQHF
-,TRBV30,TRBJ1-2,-,TGTGCCTGGAGCGGGAGTTTAAACTATGGCTACACCTTC,CAWSGSLNYGYTF
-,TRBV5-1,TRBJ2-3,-,TGCGCCAGCAACGATGCAAGGGGGACAGATACGCAGTATTTT,CASNDARGTDTQYF
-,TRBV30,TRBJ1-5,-,TGTGCCTGGAGTGGGGGGGGAAATCAGCCCCAGCATTTT,CAWSGGGNQPQHF
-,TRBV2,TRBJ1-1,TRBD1,TGTGCCAGCAGTGAGCAGGGACAGCTGAACACTGAAGCTTTCTTT,CASSEQGQLNTEAFF
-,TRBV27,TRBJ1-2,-,TGTGCCAGCAGATCCCCAGGGGCTTATGGCTACACCTTC,CASRSPGAYGYTF
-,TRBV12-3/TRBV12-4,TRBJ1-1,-,TGTGCCACCGCGGGGGCTGCTGAAGCTTTCTTT,CATAGAAEAFF
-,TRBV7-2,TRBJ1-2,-,TGTGCCAGCAGCTCGTGGGCTTCCTATGGCTACACCTTC,CASSSWASYGYTF
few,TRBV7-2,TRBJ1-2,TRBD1,TGTGCCAGCAGCTTCACACCGGGACAGGGGATTGGCTACACCTTC,CASSFTPGQGIGYTF
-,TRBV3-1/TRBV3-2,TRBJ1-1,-,TGTGCCAGCAGCCAACAGGGGAACACTGAAGCTTTCTTT,CASSQQGNTEAFF
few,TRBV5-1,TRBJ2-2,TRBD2,TGCGCCAGCAGCCCCCTGGGTGCGGGGGGCGCGAACACCGGGGAGCTGTTTTTT,CASSPLGAGGANTGELFF
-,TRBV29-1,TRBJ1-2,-,TGCAGCGTTGGATTCACGGGGGGAGGCGCCTATGGCTACACCTTC,CSVGFTGGGAYGYTF
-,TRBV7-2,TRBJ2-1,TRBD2,TGTGCCAGCAGCTTCACTAGCGGATACTCCTACAATGAGCAGTTCTTC,CASSFTSGYSYNEQFF
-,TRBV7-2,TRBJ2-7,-,TGTGCCAGCAGCCCCTCGGCGGGGACCTACGAGTGGCAGTACTTC,CASSPSAGTYEWQYF
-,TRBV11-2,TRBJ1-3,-,TGTGCCAGCAAGGGGAGGGACTTGCCTGGAAACACCATATATTTT,CASKGRDLPGNTIYF
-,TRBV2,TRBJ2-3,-,TGTGCCAGCAGTGACAGGTTAGATACGCAGTATTTT,CASSDRLDTQYF
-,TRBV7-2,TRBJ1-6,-,TGTGCCAGCAGCTCCTCCAGACTGCAGAGCTCCTATAATTCACCCCTCCACTTT,CASSSSRLQSSYNSPLHF
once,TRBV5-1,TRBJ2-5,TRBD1,TGCGCCAGCAGCTCGCTTCAGGGGGAAGAGACCCAGTACTTC,CASSSLQGEETQYF
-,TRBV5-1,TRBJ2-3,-,TGCGCCAGCAGCCCTGCACGGGGCACAGATACGCAGTATTTT,CASSPARGTDTQYF
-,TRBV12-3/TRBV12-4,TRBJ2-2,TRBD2,TGTGCCAGCTCCCGCCGGGGGGATGGGGAGCTGTTTTTT,CASSRRGDGELFF
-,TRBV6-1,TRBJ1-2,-,TGTGCCAGCAGTGAAGCATTCGGGAACTATGGCTACACCTTC,CASSEAFGNYGYTF
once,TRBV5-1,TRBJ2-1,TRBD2,TGCGCCAGCAGCTTAGGGACTAGCCGTGAGCAGTTCTTC,CASSLGTSREQFF
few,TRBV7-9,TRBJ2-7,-,TGTGCCAGCACCCAACAGCAGGACACTCGCTACGAGCAGTACTTC,CASTQQQDTRYEQYF
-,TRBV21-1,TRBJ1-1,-,TGTGCCACTCCCAAAGACACAGGCGCGGCTTTCTTT,CATPKDTGAAFF
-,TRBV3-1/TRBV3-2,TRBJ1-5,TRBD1,TGTGCCAGCAGCCAAGATCTGGCCCACCGACAGGGGAGAGATCAGCCCCAGCATTTT,CASSQDLAHRQGRDQPQHF
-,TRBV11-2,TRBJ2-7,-,TGTGCCAGCAGCTTAGTCCGGGGTAGTTTCCACGAGCAGTACTTC,CASSLVRGSFHEQYF
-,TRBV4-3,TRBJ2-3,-,TGCGCCAGCAGCCAAGAGAGGCAGGGGTTCTATACGCAGTATTTT,CASSQERQGFYTQYF
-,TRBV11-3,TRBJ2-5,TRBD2,TGTGCCAGCAGCTTGGGACTAGCGGGCCAAGAGACCCAGTACTTC,CASSLGLAGQETQYF
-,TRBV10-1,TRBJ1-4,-,TGCGCCAGCAGTGAAGTGGAGAATGAAAAACTGTTTTTT,CASSEVENEKLFF
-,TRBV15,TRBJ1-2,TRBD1,TGTGCCACCAGCCGGGACAGACTGTTCTATGGCTACACCTTC,CATSRDRLFYGYTF
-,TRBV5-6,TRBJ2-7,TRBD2,TGTGCCAGCAGCTTGGTTTTGGCGGGAGGGTTCCGGGAGCAGTACTTC,CASSLVLAGGFREQYF
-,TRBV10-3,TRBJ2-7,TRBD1,TGTGCCATCAAGGCAGGGGGCACCTACGAGCAGTACTTC,CAIKAGGTYEQYF
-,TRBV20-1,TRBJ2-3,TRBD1,TGCAGTGCTAGTTGGGACAGGGACACAGATACGCAGTATTTT,CSASWDRDTDTQYF